The entry that follows covers one T cell receptor (beta chain) sequence. What it recognizes is unknown. The table came from immunoSEQ multiplex PCR; TCRdb's copy has only in-frame clones and leaves some out. The sample holds 25,000 to 30,000 clones; approximately 83% are singletons and the top ten take under 4.5%. The CDR3 has 15 residues. V was pared by 0 bases and J by 3 bases, with 11 bases between. Germline-derived CDR1 and CDR2 are SGDLS and YYNGEE. This sample is drawn from a study of tissue T cells after allogeneic stem cell transplantation. Study-level information: Pre-transplant PBMCs were recipient-derived, available from about 5 GVHD patients.

Whole-study findings and limits: Across patients, clones rarely overlapped, yet motif clusters were shared tissue-specifically.

This clonotype originated in a woman between 18 and 50 years old who later had graft-versus-host disease after an allogeneic stem cell transplant. The chain uses TRBV9 and TRBJ2-3, with D maybe TRBD1 (6 bases). Sequencing was performed on blood, taken before transplantation. The CDR3 is CASSVAGDKTDTQYF. In nucleotides, the CDR3 is TGTGCCAGCAGCGTAGCAGGGGACAAAACAGATACGCAGTATTTT.